This TCR beta chain was captured by sequencing in a study of T cell responses to AZD1222 COVID-19 vaccine. Sequencing used immunoSEQ multiplex PCR; TCRdb keeps in-frame clones, though not all of them. The sample includes approximately 75,000 clones, more than 75% of them seen just once. This clone was found once. Trimming took off 6 bases at V and 2 bases at J, with 8 bases between the two ends. The CDR3 length is 12 residues. Sequenced here: peripheral blood, sampled 28 days after the second AZD1222 dose. The TCR sequence derives from an adult who received the AZD1222 COVID-19 vaccine. The V call is TRBV12-3 or TRBV12-4, the J call TRBJ2-7, with D possibly called TRBD1 or TRBD2 (5 bases each). Here the CDR3 DNA reads TGTGCCAGCAGCGGGGACGCCTACGAGCAGTACTTC. The encoded protein is CASSGDAYEQYF.